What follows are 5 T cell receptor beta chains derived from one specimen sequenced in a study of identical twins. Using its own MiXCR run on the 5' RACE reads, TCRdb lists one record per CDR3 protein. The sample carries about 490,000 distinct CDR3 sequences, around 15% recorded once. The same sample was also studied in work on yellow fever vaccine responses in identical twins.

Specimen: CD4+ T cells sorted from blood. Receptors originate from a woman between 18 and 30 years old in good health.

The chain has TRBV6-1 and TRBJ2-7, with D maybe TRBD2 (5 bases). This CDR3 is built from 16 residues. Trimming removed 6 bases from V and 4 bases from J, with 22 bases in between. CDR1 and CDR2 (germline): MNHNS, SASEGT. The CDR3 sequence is CASSSTGLAKVYEQYV. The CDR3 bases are TGTGCCAGCAGCTCCACTGGACTGGCAAAGGTTTACGAGCAGTACGTC.

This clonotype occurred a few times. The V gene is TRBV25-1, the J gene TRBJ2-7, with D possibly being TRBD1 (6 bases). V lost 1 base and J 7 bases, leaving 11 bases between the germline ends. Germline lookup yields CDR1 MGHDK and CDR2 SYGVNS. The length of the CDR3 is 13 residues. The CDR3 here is CASSEWGTQEQYV. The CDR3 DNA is TGTGCCAGCAGTGAATGGGGGACACAAGAGCAGTACGTC.

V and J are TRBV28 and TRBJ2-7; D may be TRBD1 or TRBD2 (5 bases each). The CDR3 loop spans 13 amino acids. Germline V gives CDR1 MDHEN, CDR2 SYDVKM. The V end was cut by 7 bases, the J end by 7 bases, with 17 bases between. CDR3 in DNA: TGTGCCAGCATTCCCGGGACCATGGGGGAGCAGTACTTC. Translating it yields CASIPGTMGEQYF.

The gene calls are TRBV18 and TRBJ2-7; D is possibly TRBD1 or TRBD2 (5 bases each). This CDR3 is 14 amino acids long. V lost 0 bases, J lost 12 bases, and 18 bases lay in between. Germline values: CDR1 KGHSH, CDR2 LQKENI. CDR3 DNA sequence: TGTGCCAGCTCACCACCATTGACAGTGAGGGATTTGTACTTC. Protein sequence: CASSPPLTVRDLYF. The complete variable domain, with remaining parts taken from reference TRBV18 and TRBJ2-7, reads NAGVMQNPRHLVRRRGQEARLRCSPMKGHSHVYWYRQLPEEGLKFMVYLQKENIIDESGMPKERFSAEFPKEGPSILRIQQVVRGDSAAYFCASSPPLTVRDLYFGPGTRLTVT.

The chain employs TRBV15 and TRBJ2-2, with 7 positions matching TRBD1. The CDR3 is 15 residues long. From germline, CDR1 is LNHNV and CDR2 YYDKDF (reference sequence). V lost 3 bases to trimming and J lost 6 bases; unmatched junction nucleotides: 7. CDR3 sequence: CATSRSTGKSGELFF. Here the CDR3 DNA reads TGTGCCACCAGCAGGTCGACAGGGAAGTCCGGGGAGCTGTTTTTT.